A selection of T cell receptor beta chains follows, all from one sample in a study of blood T cells in healthy people across ages. TCRdb independently ran MiXCR on the 5' RACE reads; one entry per CDR3 protein. The profile covers roughly 700,000 distinct CDR3 sequences, with approximately 50% appearing a single time and under 35% taken by the ten largest. The sample comprised blood. The receptors originated from an older woman in good health. Each CDR3 is given with its conserved first and last residue. The D gene is left open where the match is weak. Some rows have no size entry. The others give once, few or many, or a class for an expanded clone.

NA	few	TRBV5-1	TRBJ2-5	TGCGCCAGCAGCTTGGACGGGACTCAAGAGACCCAGTACTTC	CASSLDGTQETQYF
NA	NA	TRBV7-2	TRBJ2-7	TGTGCCAGCAGCTTAAGTCCCACAACCACCTACGAGCAGTACTTC	CASSLSPTTTYEQYF
TRBD2	NA	TRBV20-1	TRBJ2-7	TGCAGTGCAAACCCTCTTACGGGACTAGCAGATTACGAGCAGTACTTC	CSANPLTGLADYEQYF
NA	NA	TRBV6-1	TRBJ2-1	TGTGCCAGCAGTGAATTAGGGACTGTCCCGTTCTTC	CASSELGTVPFF
TRBD2	few	TRBV2	TRBJ2-1	TGTGCCAGCAGGACAGCGGGAGAGCAGTTCTTC	CASRTAGEQFF
NA	NA	TRBV29-1	TRBJ2-7	TGCAGCGCCCACGGCATCGGCGAGCAGTACTTC	CSAHGIGEQYF
TRBD1	once	TRBV9	TRBJ2-5	TGTGCCAGCAGCGTCTCCGGGACAGGGCTTCAAGAGACCCAGTACTTC	CASSVSGTGLQETQYF
NA	many	TRBV29-1	TRBJ2-3	TGCAGCGTTGACAGTGGCACAGATACGCAGTATTTT	CSVDSGTDTQYF
NA	many	TRBV28	TRBJ1-5	TGTGCCAGCAGAACCTTGGGGGGGTTTAGCAATCAGCCCCAGCATTTT	CASRTLGGFSNQPQHF
NA	few	TRBV29-1	TRBJ2-1	TGCAGCGTTGACCCTGGGGAACTTATGGGACGAGGGGAGCAGTTCTTC	CSVDPGELMGRGEQFF
TRBD2	few	TRBV14	TRBJ2-1	TGTGCCAGCACCCAGCGGGGGGTTTACAATGAGCAGTTCTTC	CASTQRGVYNEQFF
NA	NA	TRBV7-9	TRBJ1-3	TGTGCCAGCAGCTTAGAGGTGTCCGGGCCCCTTGGGAACACCATATATTTT	CASSLEVSGPLGNTIYF
NA	NA	TRBV28	TRBJ1-2	TGTGCAGCGGCAGGGACTAACTATGGCTACACCTTC	CAAAGTNYGYTF
NA	few	TRBV27	TRBJ2-7	TGTGCCAGCAGTTTAAGGGAGCGGGTGTCCTACGAGCAGTACTTC	CASSLRERVSYEQYF
NA	NA	TRBV6-6	TRBJ1-1	TGTGCCAGCAGTTACTTTTTGGGGGGTACTGAAGCTTTCTTT	CASSYFLGGTEAFF
NA	few	TRBV11-3	TRBJ2-7	TGTGCCAGCAGTCATACAGGCTACGAGCAGTACTTC	CASSHTGYEQYF
NA	few	TRBV18	TRBJ1-4	TGTGCCAGCTCACCACCGGAGGTTGCAACTAATGAAAAACTGTTTTTT	CASSPPEVATNEKLFF
TRBD2	NA	TRBV3-1	TRBJ2-7	TGTGCCAGCAGCCTAGGACTAGCGGGAGGTATGCGGTCCAATGAGCAGTACTTC	CASSLGLAGGMRSNEQYF
TRBD1	few	TRBV20-1	TRBJ2-4	TGCAGTGCTAGAGATCCGGGACAGACAAAAAACATTCAGTACTTC	CSARDPGQTKNIQYF
TRBD1	once	TRBV7-8	TRBJ1-5	TGTGCCAGCAGCCCCCGGGACAGGGGGCATCAGCCCCAGCATTTT	CASSPRDRGHQPQHF
TRBD2	few	TRBV6-2/TRBV6-3	TRBJ2-1	TGTGCCAGCAGTTACCCTCGGACTAGCGGGAGGTCCACTTCCTACAATGAGCAGTTCTTC	CASSYPRTSGRSTSYNEQFF
TRBD2	NA	TRBV2	TRBJ2-7	TGTGCCAGCACAAAAGGGACTAGCGGCTACGAGCAGTACTTC	CASTKGTSGYEQYF
NA	NA	TRBV6-6	TRBJ2-3	TGTGCCAGCAGCTCCACAGGCTTTAGTACGCAGTATTTT	CASSSTGFSTQYF
TRBD1	NA	TRBV28	TRBJ1-5	TGTGCCAGCAGTCCGGGACAGTACAATCAGCCCCAGCATTTT	CASSPGQYNQPQHF
NA	NA	TRBV20-1	TRBJ2-5	TGCAGTGCTAGAGACGCGAGTAGAGAGACCCAGTACTTC	CSARDASRETQYF
NA	NA	TRBV20-1	TRBJ2-5	TGCAGTGCTAGAGACCCTCGGGGATACGGGCAGTACTTC	CSARDPRGYGQYF
TRBD2	NA	TRBV11-3	TRBJ2-1	TGTGCCAGCAGCTCCCAGACTAGCGGGAGATACAATGAGCAGTTCTTC	CASSSQTSGRYNEQFF
NA	NA	TRBV28	TRBJ2-4	TGTGCCAGCAGTCCATCCGATATACTAGCCAAAAACATTCAGTACTTC	CASSPSDILAKNIQYF